The entry below gives a single T cell receptor (beta chain) sequence along with its context. In the authors' workflow: Estimation of nucleated cell counts relied on the amplification of reference gene primers. Sequencing was performed with immunoSEQ multiplex PCR; in TCRdb, only in-frame clones are kept and a portion is missing. The V and J calls and the clone size are those of that table, but D and trimming were determined from the DNA. The sample has approximately 220,000 clones, around 81% seen once; the top ten hold 3%. These data belong to a study of blood T cell repertoires in COVID-19. Study overall: Acute and convalescent COVID-19 specimens originated in the United States, Italy and Spain. The cDNA or gDNA used as material had been derived from T cells, B-cell-depleted T cells, or PBMCs.

In germline, CDR1 is SGHNT, CDR2 YYREEE (reference sequence). CDR3 length: 14 residues. Trimming at V came to 0 bases and at J to 3 bases, leaving 2 bases not matched to a gene. The sample comprised peripheral blood. The rearrangement links TRBV5-4 to TRBJ2-7; 8 bases fit TRBD1. This receptor was taken from a woman aged 25 to 39 who had recovered from COVID-19. This chain's CDR3 is CASSLGDRSYEQYF. The CDR3 DNA follows: TGTGCCAGCAGCTTGGGGGACAGGAGCTACGAGCAGTACTTC.